The clone carrying this T cell receptor (beta chain) was seen repeatedly, ten times or more. Its antigen is undetermined. It was RNA transcripts that yielded the amplified TCR beta CDR3 regions. The primer set for the first-round RT-PCR of the TCR CDR3 was HTBI. A single record per CDR3 protein comes from TCRdb applying MiXCR to the multiplex PCR reads. The sample includes roughly 500,000 distinct CDR3 sequences, roughly 45% of them seen just once. The V gene's germline CDR1 is DFQATT and CDR2 SNEGSKA (reference sequence). The ends were cut back, 4 bases at V and 4 bases at J, with 5 bases in the middle. The CDR3 consists of 10 residues. The data were obtained in a study of T cells in Graves' hyperthyroidism and ophthalmopathy. Study results and limitations: The blood repertoire included most of the expanded thyroid clonotypes above 0.001.

The chain employs TRBV20-1 and TRBJ2-7; D gene uncertain. Sequencing was performed on peripheral blood or thyroid tissue (not recorded which). This clonotype originated in an adult woman with Graves' disease, either hyperthyroidism or ophthalmopathy (not recorded which). CDR3 sequence (DNA): TGCAGTGCTACCGAATACGAGCAGTACTTC. Translation: CSATEYEQYF.